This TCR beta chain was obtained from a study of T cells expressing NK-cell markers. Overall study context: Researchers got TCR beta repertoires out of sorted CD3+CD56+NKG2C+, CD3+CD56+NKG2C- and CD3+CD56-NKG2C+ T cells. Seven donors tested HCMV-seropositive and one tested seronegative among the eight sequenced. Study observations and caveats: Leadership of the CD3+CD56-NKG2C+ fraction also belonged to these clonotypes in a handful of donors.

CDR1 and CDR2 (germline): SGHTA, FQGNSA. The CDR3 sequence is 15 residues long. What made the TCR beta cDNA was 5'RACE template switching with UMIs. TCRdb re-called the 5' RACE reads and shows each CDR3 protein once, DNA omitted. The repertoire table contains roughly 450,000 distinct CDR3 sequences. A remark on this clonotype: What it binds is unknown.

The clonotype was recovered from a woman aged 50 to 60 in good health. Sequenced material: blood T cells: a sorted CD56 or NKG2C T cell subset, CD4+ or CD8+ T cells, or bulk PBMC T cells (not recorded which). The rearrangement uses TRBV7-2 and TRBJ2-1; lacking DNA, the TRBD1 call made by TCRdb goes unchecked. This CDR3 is CASSLVGAHNNEQFF.